Here is one T cell receptor (beta chain) with its context. Sequenced by immunoSEQ multiplex PCR; TCRdb stores in-frame clones only, minus some. The table includes about a million clones, approximately 72% detected once. The data were obtained in a study of shared clonotypes between healthy human individuals. Looking at the study overall: Each donor's CD4 naive and CD4 memory cells filled three plates apiece, CD8 naive two, and CD8 memory one.

With 1 base removed from V and 6 bases from J, the gap between germline ends came to 15 bases. This CDR3 has 15 amino acids. CDR1 MDHEN and CDR2 SYDVKM come from the germline V gene. This TCR was recovered from a man aged 18 to 30 in good health. V usage is TRBV28 and J usage is TRBJ1-2; TRBD1 is a possible D gene (5 bases). What was sequenced was memory CD4+ T cells sorted from blood. This sample's subset: CD45RA-negative fraction. In DNA, the CDR3 is TGTGCCAGCAGTTTATTGGTTAGACAGCATGATGGCTACACCTTC. It specifies CASSLLVRQHDGYTF.